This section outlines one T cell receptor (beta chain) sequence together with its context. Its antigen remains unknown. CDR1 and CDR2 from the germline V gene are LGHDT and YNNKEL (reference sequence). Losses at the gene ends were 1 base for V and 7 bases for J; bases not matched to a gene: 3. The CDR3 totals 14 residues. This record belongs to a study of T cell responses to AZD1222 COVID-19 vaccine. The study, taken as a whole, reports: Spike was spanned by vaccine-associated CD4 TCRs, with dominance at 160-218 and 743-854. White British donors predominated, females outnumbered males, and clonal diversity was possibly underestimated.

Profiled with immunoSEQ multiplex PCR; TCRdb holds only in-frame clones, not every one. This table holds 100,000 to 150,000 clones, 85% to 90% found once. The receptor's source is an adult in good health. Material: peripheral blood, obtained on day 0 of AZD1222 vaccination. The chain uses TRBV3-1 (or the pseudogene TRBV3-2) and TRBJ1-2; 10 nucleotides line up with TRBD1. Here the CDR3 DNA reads TGTGCCAGCAGCCAAGTGGGACAGGGGACTGGCTACACCTTC. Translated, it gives CASSQVGQGTGYTF.